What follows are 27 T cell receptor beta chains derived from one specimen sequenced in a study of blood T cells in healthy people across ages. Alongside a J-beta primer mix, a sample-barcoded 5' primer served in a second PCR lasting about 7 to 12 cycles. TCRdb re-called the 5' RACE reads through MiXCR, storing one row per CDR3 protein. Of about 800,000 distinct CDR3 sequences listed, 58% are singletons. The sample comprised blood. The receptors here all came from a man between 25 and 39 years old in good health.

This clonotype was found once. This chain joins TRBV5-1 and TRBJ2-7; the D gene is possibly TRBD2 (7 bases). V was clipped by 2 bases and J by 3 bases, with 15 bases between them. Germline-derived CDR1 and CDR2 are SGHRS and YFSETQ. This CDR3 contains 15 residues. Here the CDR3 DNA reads TGCGCCAGCAGCTTCGGGGGGACAAAGCTCTACGAGCAGTACTTC. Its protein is CASSFGGTKLYEQYF. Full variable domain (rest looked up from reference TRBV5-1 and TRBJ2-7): KAGVTQTPRYLIKTRGQQVTLSCSPISGHRSVSWYQQTPGQGLQFLFEYFSETQRNKGNFPGRFSGRQFSNSRSEMNVSTLELGDSALYLCASSFGGTKLYEQYFGPGTRLTVT.

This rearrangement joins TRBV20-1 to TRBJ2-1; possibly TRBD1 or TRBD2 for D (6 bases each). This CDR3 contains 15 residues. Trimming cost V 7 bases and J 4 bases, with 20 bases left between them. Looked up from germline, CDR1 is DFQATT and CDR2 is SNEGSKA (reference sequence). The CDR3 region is CSVPLQGGRYNEQFF. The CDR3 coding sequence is TGCAGTGTTCCGCTCCAAGGGGGGAGATACAATGAGCAGTTCTTC.

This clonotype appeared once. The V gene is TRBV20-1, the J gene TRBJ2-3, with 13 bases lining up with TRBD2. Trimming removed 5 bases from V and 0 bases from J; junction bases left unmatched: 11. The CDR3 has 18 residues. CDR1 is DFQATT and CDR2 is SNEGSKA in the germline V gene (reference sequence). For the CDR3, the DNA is TGCAGTGCTGATGCGAACCCGGGACTAGCGGGGAGCACAGATACGCAGTATTTT. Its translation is CSADANPGLAGSTDTQYF.

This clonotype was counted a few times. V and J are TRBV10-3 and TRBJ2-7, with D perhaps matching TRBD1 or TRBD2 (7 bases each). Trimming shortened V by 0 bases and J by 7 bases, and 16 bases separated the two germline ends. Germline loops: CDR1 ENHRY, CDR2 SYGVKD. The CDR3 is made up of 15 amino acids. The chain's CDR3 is CAISESGEGAQEQYF. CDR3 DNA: TGTGCCATCAGTGAGTCGGGGGAGGGGGCTCAGGAGCAGTACTTC.

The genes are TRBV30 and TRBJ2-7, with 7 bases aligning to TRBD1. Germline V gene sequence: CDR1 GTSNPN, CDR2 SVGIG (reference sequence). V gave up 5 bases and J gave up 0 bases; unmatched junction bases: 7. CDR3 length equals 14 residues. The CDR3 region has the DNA TGTGCCTGGGGCAGGGGGACACCCTCCTACGAGCAGTACTTC. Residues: CAWGRGTPSYEQYF.

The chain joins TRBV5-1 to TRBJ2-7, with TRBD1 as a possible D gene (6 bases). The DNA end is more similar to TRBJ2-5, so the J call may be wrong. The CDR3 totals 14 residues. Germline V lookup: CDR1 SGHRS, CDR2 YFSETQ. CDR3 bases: TGCGCCAGCAGCGTATCAGGGGACGTTGAGACCCAGTACTTC. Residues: CASSVSGDVETQYF.

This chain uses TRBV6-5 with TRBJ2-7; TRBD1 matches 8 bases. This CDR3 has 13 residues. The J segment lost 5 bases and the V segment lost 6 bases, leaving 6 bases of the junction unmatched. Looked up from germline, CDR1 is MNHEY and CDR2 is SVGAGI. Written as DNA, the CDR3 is TGTGCCAGCAGCAGGACAGGGTTGAACGAGCAGTACTTC. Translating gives CASSRTGLNEQYF.

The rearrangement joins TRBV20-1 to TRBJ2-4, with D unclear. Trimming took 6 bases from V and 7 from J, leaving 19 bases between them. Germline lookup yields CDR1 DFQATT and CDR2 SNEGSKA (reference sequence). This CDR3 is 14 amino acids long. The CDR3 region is CSADVDGFGNIQYF. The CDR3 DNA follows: TGCAGTGCCGATGTCGACGGCTTTGGGAACATTCAGTACTTC.

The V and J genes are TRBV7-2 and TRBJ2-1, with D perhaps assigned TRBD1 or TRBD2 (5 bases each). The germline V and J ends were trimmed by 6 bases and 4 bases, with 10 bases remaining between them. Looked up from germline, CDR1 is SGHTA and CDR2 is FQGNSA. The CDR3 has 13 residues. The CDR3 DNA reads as TGTGCCAGCAGGGGGGACGGATACAATGAGCAGTTCTTC. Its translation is CASRGDGYNEQFF.

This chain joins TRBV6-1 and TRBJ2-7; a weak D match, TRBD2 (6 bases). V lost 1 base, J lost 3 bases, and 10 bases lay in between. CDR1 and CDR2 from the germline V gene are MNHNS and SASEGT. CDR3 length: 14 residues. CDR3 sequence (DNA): TGTGCCAGCAGTGAAGGGGAGACTAGCTACGAGCAGTACTTC. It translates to CASSEGETSYEQYF.

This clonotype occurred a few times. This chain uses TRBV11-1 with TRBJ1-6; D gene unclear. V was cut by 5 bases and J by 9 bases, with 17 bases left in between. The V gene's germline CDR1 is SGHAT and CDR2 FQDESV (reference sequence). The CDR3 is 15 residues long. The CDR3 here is CASSPDEGIGSPLHF. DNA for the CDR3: TGTGCCAGCAGCCCAGACGAGGGAATCGGTTCACCCCTCCACTTT.

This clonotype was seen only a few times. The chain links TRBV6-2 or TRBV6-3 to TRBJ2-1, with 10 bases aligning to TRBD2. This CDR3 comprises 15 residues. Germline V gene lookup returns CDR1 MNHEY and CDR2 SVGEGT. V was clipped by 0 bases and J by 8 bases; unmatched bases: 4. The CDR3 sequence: CASSYSSGRGHEQFF. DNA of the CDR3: TGTGCCAGCAGTTACTCGAGCGGGAGGGGGCATGAGCAGTTCTTC.

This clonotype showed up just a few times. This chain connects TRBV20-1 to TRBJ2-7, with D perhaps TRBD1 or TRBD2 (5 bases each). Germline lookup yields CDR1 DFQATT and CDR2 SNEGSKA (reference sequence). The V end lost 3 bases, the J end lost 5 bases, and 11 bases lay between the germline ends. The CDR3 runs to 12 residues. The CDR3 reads CSARGRSHEQYF. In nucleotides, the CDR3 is TGCAGTGCTAGGGGACGTTCCCACGAGCAGTACTTC.

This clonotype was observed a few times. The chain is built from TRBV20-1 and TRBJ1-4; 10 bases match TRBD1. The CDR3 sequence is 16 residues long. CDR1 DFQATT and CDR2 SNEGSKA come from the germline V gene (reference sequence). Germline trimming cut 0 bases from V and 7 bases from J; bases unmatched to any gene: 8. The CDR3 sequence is CSARDLRRDRGEKLFF. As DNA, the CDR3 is TGCAGTGCTAGAGATCTCCGCCGGGACAGGGGTGAAAAACTGTTTTTT.

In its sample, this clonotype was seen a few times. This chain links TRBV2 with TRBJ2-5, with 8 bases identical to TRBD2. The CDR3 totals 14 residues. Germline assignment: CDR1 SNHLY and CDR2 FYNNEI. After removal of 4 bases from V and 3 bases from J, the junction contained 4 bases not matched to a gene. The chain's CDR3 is CASSVNGGEETQYF. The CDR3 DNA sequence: TGTGCCAGCAGTGTCAACGGGGGGGAAGAGACCCAGTACTTC.

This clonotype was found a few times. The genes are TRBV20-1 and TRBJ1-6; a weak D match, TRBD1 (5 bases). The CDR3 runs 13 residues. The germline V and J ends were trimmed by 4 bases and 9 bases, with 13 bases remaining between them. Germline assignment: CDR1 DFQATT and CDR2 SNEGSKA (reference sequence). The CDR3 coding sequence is TGCAGTGCTAATACAGGAAGCGGTTCACCCCTCCACTTT. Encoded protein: CSANTGSGSPLHF.

The CDR3 is CASTTGQDNQPQHF. The CDR3 DNA follows: TGTGCCAGCACCACCGGACAGGACAATCAGCCCCAGCATTTT. V usage is TRBV12-3 or TRBV12-4 and J usage is TRBJ1-5; TRBD1 aligns across 7 bases. J gave up 3 bases and V 7 bases, and 6 bases lay outside the gene matches. The CDR3 is 14 amino acids.

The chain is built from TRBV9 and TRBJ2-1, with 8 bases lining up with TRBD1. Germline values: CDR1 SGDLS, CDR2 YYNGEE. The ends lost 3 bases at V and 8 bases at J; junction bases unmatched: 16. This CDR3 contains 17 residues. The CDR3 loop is CASSGRLSTGDRYEQFF. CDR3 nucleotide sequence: TGTGCCAGCAGCGGCCGCCTCTCGACAGGGGACCGATATGAGCAGTTCTTC.

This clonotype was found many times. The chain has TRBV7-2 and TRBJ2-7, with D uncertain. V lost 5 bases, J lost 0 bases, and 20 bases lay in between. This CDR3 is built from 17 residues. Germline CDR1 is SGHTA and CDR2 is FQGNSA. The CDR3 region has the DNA TGTGCCAGCAGCGAGCAGGTCGTGGGTACATACTCCTACGAGCAGTACTTC. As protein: CASSEQVVGTYSYEQYF.

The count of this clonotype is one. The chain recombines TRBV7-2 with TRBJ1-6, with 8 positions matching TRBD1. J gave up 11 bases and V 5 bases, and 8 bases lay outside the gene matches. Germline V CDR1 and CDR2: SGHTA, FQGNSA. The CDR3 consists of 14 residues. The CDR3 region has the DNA TGTGCCAGCAGCAAGACAGGGGTTACGACACCCCTCCACTTT. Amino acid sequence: CASSKTGVTTPLHF.

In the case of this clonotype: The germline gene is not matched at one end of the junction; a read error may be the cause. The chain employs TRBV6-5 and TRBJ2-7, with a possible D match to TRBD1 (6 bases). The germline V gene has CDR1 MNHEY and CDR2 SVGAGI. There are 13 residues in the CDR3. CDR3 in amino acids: CASGQSGLLERYF. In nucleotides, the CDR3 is TGTGCCAGCGGACAGTCGGGCCTCCTCGAGCGGTACTTC.

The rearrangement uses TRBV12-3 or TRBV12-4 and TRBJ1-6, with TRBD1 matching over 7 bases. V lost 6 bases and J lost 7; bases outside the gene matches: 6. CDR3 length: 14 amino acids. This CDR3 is CASRNDRANSPLHF. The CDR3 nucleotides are TGTGCCAGCAGAAACGACAGGGCGAATTCACCCCTCCACTTT.

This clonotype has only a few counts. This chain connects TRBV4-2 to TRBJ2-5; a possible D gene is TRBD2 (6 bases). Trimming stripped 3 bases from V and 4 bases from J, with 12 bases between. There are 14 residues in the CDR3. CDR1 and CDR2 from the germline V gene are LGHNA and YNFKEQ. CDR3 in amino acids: CASSQAGSPETQYF. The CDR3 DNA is TGTGCCAGCAGCCAGGCCGGGAGCCCAGAGACCCAGTACTTC.

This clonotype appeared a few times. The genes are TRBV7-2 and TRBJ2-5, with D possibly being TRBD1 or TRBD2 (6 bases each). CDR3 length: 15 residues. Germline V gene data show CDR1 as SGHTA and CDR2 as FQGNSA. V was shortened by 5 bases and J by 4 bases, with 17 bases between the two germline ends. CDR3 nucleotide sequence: TGTGCCAGCAGCGCGGGACAATTCATGGGAGAGACCCAGTACTTC. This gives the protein CASSAGQFMGETQYF.

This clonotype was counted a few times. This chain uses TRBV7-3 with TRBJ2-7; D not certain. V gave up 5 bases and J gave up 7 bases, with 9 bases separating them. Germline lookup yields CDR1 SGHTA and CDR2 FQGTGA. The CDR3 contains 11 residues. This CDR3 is CASSIGNEQYF. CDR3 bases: TGTGCCAGCAGCATAGGAAATGAGCAGTACTTC.

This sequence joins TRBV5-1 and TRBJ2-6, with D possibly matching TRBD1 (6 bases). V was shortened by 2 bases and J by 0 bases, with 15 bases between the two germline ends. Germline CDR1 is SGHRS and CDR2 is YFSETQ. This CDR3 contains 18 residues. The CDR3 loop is CASSFPPGVPSGANVLTF. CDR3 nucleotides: TGCGCCAGCAGCTTCCCCCCAGGGGTCCCCTCTGGGGCCAACGTCCTGACTTTC.

This CDR3 reads CASSEEGTILGIAFF. The CDR3 coding sequence is TGTGCCAGCAGTGAAGAGGGGACTATCCTAGGGATAGCTTTCTTT. J is TRBJ1-1 and V is TRBV6-1; TRBD1 is a possible D gene (5 bases). The CDR3 has 15 amino acids. Germline CDR1 is MNHNS and CDR2 is SASEGT. V was cut by 1 base and J by 10 bases, with 19 bases left in between.